This is a list of T cell receptor beta chains from one sample in a study of cytomegalovirus exposure and HLA in healthy donors. Assay: immunoSEQ multiplex PCR; the TCRdb copy retains only in-frame clones and omits some. The table has around 130,000 clones, approximately 84% seen once. Sequencing input: PBMCs. These receptors were taken from a middle-aged woman in good health and CMV-seronegative. Each CDR3 is given with its conserved first and last residue. The D gene is left open where the match is weak. Part of the rows lack a size; the others show once, few, many or a class for expanded clones.

D gene,J gene,V gene,clone size,CDR3 protein,CDR3 DNA
-,TRBJ2-2,TRBV5-1,-,CASSLGFAQLAGELFF,TGCGCCAGCAGCTTGGGGTTTGCACAGTTGGCCGGGGAGCTGTTTTTT
TRBD2,TRBJ2-3,TRBV7-8,-,CASSRLGRWTSGGEGTDTQYF,TGTGCCAGCAGCCGCTTAGGGCGTTGGACTAGCGGGGGGGAGGGGACAGATACGCAGTATTTT
TRBD1,TRBJ1-2,TRBV28,-,CASSFRDRVPGGYTF,TGTGCCAGCAGTTTCCGGGACAGGGTGCCCGGTGGCTACACCTTC
TRBD2,TRBJ2-5,TRBV27,-,CASSLYAGEETQYF,TGTGCCAGCAGTTTATATGCGGGGGAGGAGACCCAGTACTTC
-,TRBJ2-2,TRBV5-1,-,CASSLDREAGELFF,TGCGCCAGCAGCTTGGACAGGGAAGCCGGGGAGCTGTTTTTT
TRBD1,TRBJ1-2,TRBV28,-,CASSLRDREGYTF,TGTGCCAGCAGTTTACGGGACAGGGAGGGCTACACCTTC
-,TRBJ1-1,TRBV15,-,CATSRAQVIEAFF,TGTGCCACCAGCAGAGCACAGGTCATTGAAGCTTTCTTT
-,TRBJ1-1,TRBV4-1,-,CASSFTGEDTEAFF,TGCGCCAGCAGCTTCACAGGAGAAGACACTGAAGCTTTCTTT
-,TRBJ2-7,TRBV6-5,-,CASSSTRGSHEQYF,TGTGCCAGCAGCTCGACGCGGGGCAGCCACGAGCAGTACTTC
TRBD1,TRBJ1-2,TRBV11-2,once,CASSLVGTGPGYTF,TGTGCCAGCAGCTTAGTAGGGACAGGGCCTGGCTACACCTTC
-,TRBJ1-4,TRBV4-1,few,CASSQERVIREKLFF,TGCGCCAGCAGCCAAGAACGGGTCATTAGGGAAAAACTGTTTTTT
TRBD1,TRBJ2-2,TRBV15,-,CATSSDRGAGELFF,TGTGCCACCAGCTCTGACAGGGGCGCCGGGGAGCTGTTTTTT
-,TRBJ1-4,TRBV30,-,CAWRRLITTNEKLFF,TGTGCCTGGAGACGGTTAATTACAACTAATGAAAAACTGTTTTTT
TRBD2,TRBJ2-1,TRBV6-6,-,CASSGLAGAWNNEQFF,TGTGCCAGCAGTGGACTAGCGGGTGCTTGGAACAATGAGCAGTTCTTC
TRBD1,TRBJ1-2,TRBV28,few,CASGPPGQGNGYTF,TGTGCCAGCGGACCCCCGGGACAGGGTAATGGCTACACCTTC
TRBD1,TRBJ1-6,TRBV28,few,CASATGALYDSPLHF,TGTGCCAGCGCGACAGGGGCGCTTTACGATTCACCCCTCCACTTT
TRBD1,TRBJ1-6,TRBV6-5,-,CASSYEGTGGSPLHF,TGTGCCAGCAGTTACGAGGGGACAGGAGGGTCACCCCTCCACTTT
-,TRBJ2-7,TRBV27,-,CASSLSGTGQSYEQYF,TGTGCCAGCAGTTTGTCTGGGACCGGACAGTCCTACGAGCAGTACTTC
TRBD1,TRBJ1-1,TRBV18,few,CASRDSQNTEAFF,TGTGCCAGCCGGGACAGCCAGAACACTGAAGCTTTCTTT
-,TRBJ2-6,TRBV5-1,few,CASSLEMGANGLTF,TGCGCCAGCAGCTTGGAGATGGGAGCCAACGGCCTGACTTTC
TRBD1,TRBJ2-2,TRBV28,-,CASRGQGFTGELLF,TGTGCCAGCAGGGGACAGGGGTTCACCGGGGAGCTGCTTTTT
-,TRBJ2-3,TRBV11-1,-,CASSSANIGSGTDTQYF,TGTGCCAGCAGCTCCGCTAATATAGGTTCGGGTACAGATACGCAGTATTTT
-,TRBJ2-1,TRBV7-8,few,CASTLGQYNEQFF,TGTGCCAGCACCCTAGGCCAATACAATGAGCAGTTCTTC
TRBD1,TRBJ1-5,TRBV2,once,CASSESDRGVGNQPQHF,TGTGCCAGCAGTGAGTCCGACAGGGGAGTAGGGAATCAGCCCCAGCATTTT
-,TRBJ2-7,TRBV7-7,-,CASSLSVSQTEQYF,TGTGCCAGCAGCCTGAGCGTGTCCCAGACGGAGCAGTACTTC
-,TRBJ1-1,TRBV11-3,-,CASSLNRYTEAFF,TGTGCCAGCAGCTTAAACAGGTACACTGAAGCTTTCTTT
-,TRBJ2-5,TRBV5-4,-,CASSLSGVEETQYF,TGTGCCAGCAGCTTGTCGGGAGTCGAGGAGACCCAGTACTTC
-,TRBJ2-5,TRBV7-3,few,CASSPGTLQETQYF,TGTGCCAGCAGCCCCGGGACTCTCCAAGAGACCCAGTACTTC
-,TRBJ2-1,TRBV7-6,-,CASSSQGLSSYNEQFF,TGTGCCAGCAGCTCCCAGGGACTCAGCTCCTACAATGAGCAGTTCTTC
-,TRBJ2-1,TRBV9,-,CASSVASVDEQFF,TGTGCCAGCAGCGTAGCCAGCGTGGATGAGCAGTTCTTC